The T cell receptor beta chain under discussion was sequenced for a study of lymphopenia after photon versus proton radiotherapy. On this clone itself: The antigen is unknown.

Per the germline V gene, CDR1 is SGHVS and CDR2 is FQNEAQ. V lost 2 bases, J lost 0 bases, and 8 bases lay in between. This CDR3 comprises 15 residues. Libraries were prepared by immunoSEQ multiplex PCR; TCRdb keeps only in-frame clonotypes and omits some of them. This sample has roughly 36,000 clones, with about 90% found just once. Regarding the study as a whole: Post-nadir TCR diversity decline inversely tracked overall survival among those who died. After lymphocyte nadir, photon-treated repertoires showed oligoclonal expansion, especially CD8+ Temra.

This clonotype was sampled from a woman between 45 and 65 years old with pancreatic cancer. The chain combines TRBV7-8 with TRBJ2-1, with a possible D match to TRBD2 (5 bases). The specimen was peripheral blood, collected from a patient treated with photon-based radiotherapy. This CDR3 is CASSLSGLSYNEQFF. CDR3 bases: TGTGCCAGCAGCTTAAGCGGACTCTCCTACAATGAGCAGTTCTTC.